Presented here are 9 T cell receptor beta chains from one specimen sequenced in a study of human T cells and chemical hapten exposure. Time point reported: pre-sensitization, week 0. Treatment here: therapeutic diphenylcyclopropenone sensitization with weekly scalp DPC. TCRdb re-analysed the RACE reads in MiXCR, keeping a single row per CDR3 protein. The sample carries under 300,000 distinct CDR3 sequences, almost 8% recorded once. The sequenced sample was whole blood, obtained in connection with sensitization to the hapten diphenylcyclopropenone (DPC). All receptors derive from a man younger than 35 with alopecia areata. Some clones in this sample may be carry-over from other donors' samples.

V usage is TRBV25-1 and J usage is TRBJ1-3, with D unclear. CDR3 length equals 12 residues. Germline CDR1 is MGHDK and CDR2 is SYGVNS. With 2 bases removed from V and 14 bases from J, the gap between germline ends came to 13 bases. CDR3 amino acids: CASSEPRDRLYF. In nucleotides, the CDR3 is TGTGCCAGCAGTGAACCCCGTGACCGGCTATATTTT.

This clonotype was seen a handful of times. The chain combines TRBV6-2 or TRBV6-3 with TRBJ1-5; a weak D match, TRBD1 (6 bases). V shed 1 base and J shed 4 bases, with 14 bases lying between them. Germline lookup yields CDR1 MNHEY and CDR2 SVGEGT. The CDR3 spans 16 residues. In DNA, the CDR3 is TGTGCCAGCAGTTACTTGACAGGAGGTCAGAATCAGCCCCAGCATTTT. This sequence encodes CASSYLTGGQNQPQHF.

The V and J genes are TRBV2 and TRBJ1-1; D unresolved. CDR3 length equals 12 residues. Germline loops: CDR1 SNHLY, CDR2 FYNNEI. Between the trimmed V and J ends, which lost 4 bases and 2 bases, there was a span of 5 bases. The DNA of the CDR3 is TGTGCCAGCAGTGTCCTAAACACTGAAGCTTTCTTT. Protein sequence: CASSVLNTEAFF.

The rearrangement uses TRBV7-2 and TRBJ1-6, with a tentative D call TRBD1 (5 bases). The CDR3 has 16 residues. Deletions cut 5 bases from V and 5 bases from J, with 16 bases between. Looked up from germline, CDR1 is SGHTA and CDR2 is FQGNSA. For the CDR3, the DNA is TGTGCCAGCAGCCCCTATGGGGGAGGGGATAATTCACCCCTCCACTTT. Protein: CASSPYGGGDNSPLHF. Looking up the rest from reference TRBV7-2 and TRBJ1-6 gives the full variable domain: GAGVSQSPSNKVTEKGKDVELRCDPISGHTALYWYRQSLGQGLEFLIYFQGNSAPDKSGLPSDRFSAERTGGSVSTLTIQRTQQEDSAVYLCASSPYGGGDNSPLHFGNGTRLTVT.

Many counts were recorded for this clonotype. The genes are TRBV28 and TRBJ1-2; TRBD1 is a possible D gene (5 bases). The CDR3 sequence is 17 residues long. Germline lookup yields CDR1 MDHEN and CDR2 SYDVKM. Trimming left V 5 bases short and J 7 bases short, with 26 bases between. The CDR3 sequence is CASSPPTDPMGGGGYTF. The DNA of the CDR3 is TGTGCCAGCAGTCCCCCCACCGATCCCATGGGGGGAGGTGGCTACACCTTC.

The rearrangement links TRBV7-2 to TRBJ1-1; TRBD1 agrees at 8 bases. The V gene's germline CDR1 is SGHTA and CDR2 FQGNSA. This CDR3 spans 13 amino acids. Germline trimming cut 8 bases from V and 4 bases from J; bases unmatched to any gene: 6. The DNA for the CDR3 is TGTGCCAGCTCCGCGGACAGGGTCACTGAAGCTTTCTTT. Translated, it gives CASSADRVTEAFF.

The chain couples TRBV11-2 to TRBJ2-3, with 8 positions matching TRBD1. There are 17 residues in the CDR3. CDR1 and CDR2 (germline): SGHAT, FQNNGV. J lost 1 base, V lost 2 bases, and 8 bases had no gene match. The CDR3 coding sequence is TGTGCCAGCAGCTTACGGGTTAGGGGACAGGGCACAGATACGCAGTATTTT. Residues: CASSLRVRGQGTDTQYF.

This clonotype occurred a few times. The gene calls are TRBV7-2 and TRBJ2-1; TRBD2 matches 11 bases. Germline-derived CDR1 and CDR2 are SGHTA and FQGNSA. CDR3 length equals 15 residues. V was pared by 5 bases and J by 3 bases, with 3 bases of the junction left unmatched. The DNA for the CDR3 is TGTGCCAGCAGCGTTAGCGGGGGGGACTACAATGAGCAGTTCTTC. Translation gives CASSVSGGDYNEQFF. The variable domain in full, completed from reference TRBV7-2 and TRBJ2-1, reads GAGVSQSPSNKVTEKGKDVELRCDPISGHTALYWYRQSLGQGLEFLIYFQGNSAPDKSGLPSDRFSAERTGGSVSTLTIQRTQQEDSAVYLCASSVSGGDYNEQFFGPGTRLTVL.

This clonotype was counted a few times. V usage is TRBV2 and J usage is TRBJ1-5; D is undetermined. The CDR3 covers 13 residues. The V end was cut by 3 bases, the J end by 4 bases, with 7 bases between. Germline loops: CDR1 SNHLY, CDR2 FYNNEI. The CDR3 reads CASSDEVNQPQHF. CDR3 nucleotides: TGTGCCAGCAGTGATGAGGTGAATCAGCCCCAGCATTTT.